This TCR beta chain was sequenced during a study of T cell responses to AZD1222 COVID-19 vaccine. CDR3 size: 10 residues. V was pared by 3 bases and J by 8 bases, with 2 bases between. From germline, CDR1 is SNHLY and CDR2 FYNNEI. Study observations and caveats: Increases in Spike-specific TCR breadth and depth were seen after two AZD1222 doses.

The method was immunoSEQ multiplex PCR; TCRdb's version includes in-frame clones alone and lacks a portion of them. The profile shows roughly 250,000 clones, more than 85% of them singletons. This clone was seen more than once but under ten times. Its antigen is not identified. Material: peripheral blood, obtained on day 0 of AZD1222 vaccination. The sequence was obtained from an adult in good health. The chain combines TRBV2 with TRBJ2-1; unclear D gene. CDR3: CASSDYEQFF. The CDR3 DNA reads TGTGCCAGCAGTGACTATGAGCAGTTCTTC. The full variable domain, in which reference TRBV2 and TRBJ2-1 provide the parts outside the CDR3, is EPEVTQTPSHQVTQMGQEVILRCVPISNHLYFYWYRQILGQKVEFLVSFYNNEISEKSEIFDDQFSVERPDGSNFTLKIRSTKLEDSAMYFCASSDYEQFFGPGTRLTVL.